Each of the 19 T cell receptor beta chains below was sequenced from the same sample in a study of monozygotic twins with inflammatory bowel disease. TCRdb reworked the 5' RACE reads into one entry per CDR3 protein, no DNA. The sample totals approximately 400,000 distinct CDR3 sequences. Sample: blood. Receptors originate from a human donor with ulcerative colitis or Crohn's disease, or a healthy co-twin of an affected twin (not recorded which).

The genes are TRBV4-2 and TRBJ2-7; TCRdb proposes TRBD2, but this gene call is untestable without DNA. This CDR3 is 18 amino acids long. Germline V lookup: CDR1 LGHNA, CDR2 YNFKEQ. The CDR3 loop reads CASSQGLWGEMRDYEQYF.

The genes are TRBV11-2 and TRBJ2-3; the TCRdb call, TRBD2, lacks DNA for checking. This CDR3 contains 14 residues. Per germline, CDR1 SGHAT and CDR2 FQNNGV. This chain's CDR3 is CASSFLADTDTQYF.

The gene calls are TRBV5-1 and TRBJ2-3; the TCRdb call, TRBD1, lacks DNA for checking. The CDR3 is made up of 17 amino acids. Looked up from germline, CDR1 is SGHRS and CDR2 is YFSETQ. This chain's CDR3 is CASSLEQGAKSTDTQYF.

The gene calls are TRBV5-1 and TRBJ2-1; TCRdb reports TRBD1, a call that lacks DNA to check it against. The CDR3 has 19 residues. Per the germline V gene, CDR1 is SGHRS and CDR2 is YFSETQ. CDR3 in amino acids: CASSLLGTGRIGSYNEQFF. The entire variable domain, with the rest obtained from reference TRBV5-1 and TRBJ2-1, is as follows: KAGVTQTPRYLIKTRGQQVTLSCSPISGHRSVSWYQQTPGQGLQFLFEYFSETQRNKGNFPGRFSGRQFSNSRSEMNVSTLELGDSALYLCASSLLGTGRIGSYNEQFFGPGTRLTVL.

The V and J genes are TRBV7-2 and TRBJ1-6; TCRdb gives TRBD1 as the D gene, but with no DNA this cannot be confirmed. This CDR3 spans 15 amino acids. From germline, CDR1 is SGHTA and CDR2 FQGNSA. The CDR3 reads CASSTRTGENSPLHF.

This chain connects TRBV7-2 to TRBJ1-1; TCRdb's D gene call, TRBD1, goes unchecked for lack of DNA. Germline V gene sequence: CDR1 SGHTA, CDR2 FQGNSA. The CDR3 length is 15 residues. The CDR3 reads CASSLSTGMNTEAFF.

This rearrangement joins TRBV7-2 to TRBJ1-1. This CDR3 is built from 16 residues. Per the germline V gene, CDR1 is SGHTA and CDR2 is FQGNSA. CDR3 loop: CASSLVGYGEYGEAFF.

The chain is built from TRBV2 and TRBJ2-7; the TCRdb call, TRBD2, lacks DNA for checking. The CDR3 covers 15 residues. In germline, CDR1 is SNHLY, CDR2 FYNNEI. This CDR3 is CASSEDLGGFYEQYF.

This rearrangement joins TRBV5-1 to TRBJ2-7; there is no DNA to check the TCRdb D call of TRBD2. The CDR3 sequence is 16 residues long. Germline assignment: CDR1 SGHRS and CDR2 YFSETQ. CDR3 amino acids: CASSSVTRSGTVEQYF. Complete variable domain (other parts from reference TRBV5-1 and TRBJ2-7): KAGVTQTPRYLIKTRGQQVTLSCSPISGHRSVSWYQQTPGQGLQFLFEYFSETQRNKGNFPGRFSGRQFSNSRSEMNVSTLELGDSALYLCASSSVTRSGTVEQYFGPGTRLTVT.

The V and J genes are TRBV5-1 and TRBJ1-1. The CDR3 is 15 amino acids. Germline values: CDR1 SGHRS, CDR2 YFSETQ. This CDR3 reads CASSLDAIGNTEAFF.

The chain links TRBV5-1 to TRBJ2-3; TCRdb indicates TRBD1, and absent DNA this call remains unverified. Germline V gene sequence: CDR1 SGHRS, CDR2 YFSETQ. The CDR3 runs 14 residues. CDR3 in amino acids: CASSGRLGGDTQYF.

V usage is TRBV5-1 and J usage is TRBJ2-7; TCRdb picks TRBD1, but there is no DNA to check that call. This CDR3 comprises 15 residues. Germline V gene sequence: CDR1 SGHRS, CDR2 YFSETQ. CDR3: CASCPLGGYTYEQYF. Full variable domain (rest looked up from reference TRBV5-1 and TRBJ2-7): KAGVTQTPRYLIKTRGQQVTLSCSPISGHRSVSWYQQTPGQGLQFLFEYFSETQRNKGNFPGRFSGRQFSNSRSEMNVSTLELGDSALYLCASCPLGGYTYEQYFGPGTRLTVT.

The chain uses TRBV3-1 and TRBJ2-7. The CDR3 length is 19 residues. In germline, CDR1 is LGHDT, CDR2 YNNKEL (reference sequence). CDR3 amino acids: CASSQVRLSRTDYTYEQYF.

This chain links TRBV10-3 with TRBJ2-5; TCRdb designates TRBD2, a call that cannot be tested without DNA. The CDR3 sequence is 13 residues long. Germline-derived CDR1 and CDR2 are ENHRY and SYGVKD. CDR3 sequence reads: CAIWDTGKETQYF.

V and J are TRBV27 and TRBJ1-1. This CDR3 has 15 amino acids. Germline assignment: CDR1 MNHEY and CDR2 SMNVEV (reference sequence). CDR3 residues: CASSFRRSMNTEAFF.

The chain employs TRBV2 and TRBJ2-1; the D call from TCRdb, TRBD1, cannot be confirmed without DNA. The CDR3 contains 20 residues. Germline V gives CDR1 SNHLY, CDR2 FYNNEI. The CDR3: CASSEPAGTRREGSYNEQFF. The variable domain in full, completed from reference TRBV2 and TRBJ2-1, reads EPEVTQTPSHQVTQMGQEVILRCVPISNHLYFYWYRQILGQKVEFLVSFYNNEISEKSEIFDDQFSVERPDGSNFTLKIRSTKLEDSAMYFCASSEPAGTRREGSYNEQFFGPGTRLTVL.

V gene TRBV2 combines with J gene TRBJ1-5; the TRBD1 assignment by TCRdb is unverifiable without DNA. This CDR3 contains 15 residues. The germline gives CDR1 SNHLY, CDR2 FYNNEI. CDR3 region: CASRADRAGNQPQHF.

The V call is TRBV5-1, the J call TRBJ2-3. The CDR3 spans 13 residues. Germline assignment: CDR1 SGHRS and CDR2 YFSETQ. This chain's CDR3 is CASSLGGDATQYF.

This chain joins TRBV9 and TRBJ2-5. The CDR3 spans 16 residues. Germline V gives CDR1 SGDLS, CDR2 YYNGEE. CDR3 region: CASSDTRWGYQETQYF. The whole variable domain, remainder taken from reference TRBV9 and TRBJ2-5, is DSGVTQTPKHLITATGQRVTLRCSPRSGDLSVYWYQQSLDQGLQFLIQYYNGEERAKGNILERFSAQQFPDLHSELNLSSLELGDSALYFCASSDTRWGYQETQYFGPGTRLLVL.